The TCR beta chain described here comes from a study of Graves' ophthalmopathy and Graves' hyperthyroidism. Study-level background: Peripheral blood (taken before any treatment) was collected at initial diagnosis.

This clonotype has ten or more counts. Amplification of the TCR beta CDR3 regions used RNA transcripts (as template). Following a first-round RT-PCR that used HTBI primers, a second-round multiplex PCR was carried out. Each CDR3 protein gets one entry after TCRdb re-called the multiplex PCR reads with MiXCR. Of approximately 380,000 distinct CDR3 sequences listed, around 21% are singletons. The sequencing sample was made of peripheral blood. The TCR was taken from a young woman with stable Graves' hyperthyroidism.

The chain's CDR3 is CASSLPDKPGQGVYGYTF. The CDR3 region has the DNA TGTGCCAGCAGTCTCCCCGACAAACCGGGACAGGGGGTATATGGCTACACCTTC. The chain joins TRBV12-3 or TRBV12-4 to TRBJ1-2, with 11 bases identical to TRBD1. The V gene end was trimmed by 5 bases and the J gene end by 5 bases; junction bases not matched to a gene: 16. This CDR3 spans 18 amino acids.